The T cell receptor beta chain described here comes from a study of cytomegalovirus exposure and HLA in healthy donors. Study at large: Approximately 200 million T cells yielded 100 million or so unique TCR beta sequences in earlier analysis. Findings of the study overall: Altogether, 164 TCR beta chains were recorded as cytomegalovirus-associated. Testing in vitro showed a few CMV-associated chains specific for CMV antigens.

The PCR employed 60 Vbeta primers together with 13 Jbeta primers. Method: immunoSEQ multiplex PCR; TCRdb's copy keeps in-frame clones and lacks some. Of about 200,000 clones detected, roughly 85% appear once; the ten largest clones hold nearly 4.5%. The CDR3 is 15 amino acids. Trimming stripped 7 bases from V and 2 bases from J, with 17 bases between. Germline-derived CDR1 and CDR2 are SEHNR and FQNEAQ (reference sequence). Points on this clone: Its antigen is as yet unknown.

The chain employs TRBV7-9 and TRBJ2-5; possibly TRBD1 for D (7 bases). The sequence was collected from a woman aged 30 to 39 in good health and CMV-seropositive. Sequenced sample: PBMCs. CDR3: CASIRGGGTQETQYF. CDR3 DNA sequence: TGTGCCAGCATCAGAGGGGGCGGGACGCAAGAGACCCAGTACTTC.